These 18 T cell receptor beta chains came from one sample sequenced in a study of shared clonotypes between healthy human individuals. TCRdb's copy holds only in-frame clones and misses some; the assay was immunoSEQ multiplex PCR. The sample contains 2.3 million or so clones, approximately 93% of which appear only once. Sequenced sample: naive CD4+ T cells from PBMCs. The subset here: CD45RA+ positively selected. The source is a man aged 18 to 30 in good health. Some clones in this sample may be carry-over from other donors' samples.

The gene calls are TRBV27 and TRBJ1-1; 9 positions agree with TRBD1. The length of the CDR3 is 15 residues. Unmatched junction bases numbered 5, after V lost 6 bases and J lost 0 bases. Germline loops: CDR1 MNHEY, CDR2 SMNVEV (reference sequence). The CDR3 region has the DNA TGTGCCAGCAGACATAGACAGGGGGTGAACACTGAAGCTTTCTTT. It specifies CASRHRQGVNTEAFF.

The chain is built from TRBV7-2 and TRBJ1-2, with 10 nucleotides matching TRBD1. The germline CDR1 and CDR2 sequences are SGHTA and FQGNSA. The CDR3 is 16 residues long. V lost 5 bases and J lost 7; bases outside the gene matches: 13. The CDR3 spells CASSPGAMGQGSGYTF. The CDR3 region has the DNA TGTGCCAGCAGCCCCGGGGCGATGGGACAGGGGTCTGGCTACACCTTC.

This chain connects TRBV7-2 to TRBJ1-5, with D unclear. V gave up 1 base and J gave up 0 bases, with 13 bases separating them. The CDR3 sequence is 17 residues long. Germline CDR1 is SGHTA and CDR2 is FQGNSA. CDR3 protein: CASSLEGVADSNQPQHF. CDR3 DNA: TGTGCCAGCAGCTTAGAGGGAGTGGCAGATAGCAATCAGCCCCAGCATTTT. Filled out from reference TRBV7-2 and TRBJ1-5, the complete variable domain reads GAGVSQSPSNKVTEKGKDVELRCDPISGHTALYWYRQSLGQGLEFLIYFQGNSAPDKSGLPSDRFSAERTGGSVSTLTIQRTQQEDSAVYLCASSLEGVADSNQPQHFGDGTRLSIL.

The rearrangement links TRBV4-2 to TRBJ2-1; TRBD2 matches 10 bases. The V gene end was trimmed by 4 bases and the J gene end by 8 bases; junction bases not matched to a gene: 11. CDR1 and CDR2 from the germline V gene are LGHNA and YNFKEQ. This CDR3 is 16 amino acids long. CDR3 residues: CASSRASGSGEDEQFF. Written as DNA, the CDR3 is TGTGCCAGCAGCCGAGCTAGCGGGAGTGGTGAAGATGAGCAGTTCTTC.

With respect to this clone: This same CDR3 is encoded by further DNA sequences in the sample. The V gene is TRBV5-1, the J gene TRBJ1-4; D is undetermined. The CDR3 totals 12 residues. The germline V gene has CDR1 SGHRS and CDR2 YFSETQ. The V end lost 0 bases, the J end lost 8 bases, and 5 bases lay between the germline ends. For the CDR3, the DNA is TGCGCCAGCAGCTTGGACTTAGAAAAACTGTTTTTT. Its translation: CASSLDLEKLFF.

This chain uses TRBV18 with TRBJ1-5, with a possible D match to TRBD1 (5 bases). Per the germline V gene, CDR1 is KGHSH and CDR2 is LQKENI. Trimming took off 3 bases at V and 1 base at J, with 10 bases between the two ends. The length of the CDR3 is 15 residues. Written as DNA, the CDR3 is TGTGCCAGCTCACCCAGGGATATGAGCAATCAGCCCCAGCATTTT. Translating gives CASSPRDMSNQPQHF.

The chain employs TRBV21-1 and TRBJ1-5; the table gives TRBD1 as D, unverified against the DNA. TRBV21-1 has pseudogene status. This CDR3 has 18 residues. This CDR3 is CASSRDRALKEVSQPQHF. In DNA, the CDR3 is TGTGCCAGCAGCAGAGACAGGGCGCTGAAAGAAGTCAGTCAGCCCCAGCATTTT.

The chain recombines TRBV7-2 with TRBJ2-2; 9 positions agree with TRBD2. The V gene's germline CDR1 is SGHTA and CDR2 FQGNSA. Unmatched junction bases numbered 12, after V lost 7 bases and J lost 0 bases. The CDR3 loop spans 18 amino acids. CDR3 DNA sequence: TGTGCCAGCACTAGCGGGGATTTTCTCGTCGCGAACACCGGGGAGCTGTTTTTT. Translation gives CASTSGDFLVANTGELFF.

The V and J genes are TRBV5-8 and TRBJ2-5; no definite D call. Trimming cost V 2 bases and J 4 bases, with 9 bases left between them. CDR1 and CDR2 from the germline V gene are SGHTS and YDEGEE. CDR3 length equals 13 residues. The CDR3 DNA reads as TGTGCCAGCAGCTTCGGAGATAGAGAGACCCAGTACTTC. Its translation is CASSFGDRETQYF.

The gene calls are TRBV7-2 and TRBJ1-4; possibly TRBD1 for D (5 bases). This CDR3 has 14 amino acids. V was pared by 4 bases and J by 8 bases, with 14 bases between. The germline V gene encodes CDR1 SGHTA and CDR2 FQGNSA. CDR3 residues: CASSYRRDGEKLFF. The CDR3 DNA sequence: TGTGCCAGCAGCTACAGACGGGACGGCGAAAAACTGTTTTTT.

The V gene is TRBV5-1, the J gene TRBJ2-7; maybe TRBD1 (5 bases). The CDR3 has 14 residues. CDR1 and CDR2 from the germline V gene are SGHRS and YFSETQ. V was shortened by 4 bases and J by 2 bases, with 13 bases between the two germline ends. The CDR3: CASSLTTATYEQYF. Here the CDR3 DNA reads TGCGCCAGCAGCCTCACGACAGCTACCTACGAGCAGTACTTC. Using reference TRBV5-1 and TRBJ2-7 for the parts outside the CDR3, the full variable domain is KAGVTQTPRYLIKTRGQQVTLSCSPISGHRSVSWYQQTPGQGLQFLFEYFSETQRNKGNFPGRFSGRQFSNSRSEMNVSTLELGDSALYLCASSLTTATYEQYFGPGTRLTVT.

This rearrangement joins TRBV18 to TRBJ1-2, with D unresolved. The CDR3 is 13 residues long. Germline assignment: CDR1 KGHSH and CDR2 LQKENI. V was clipped by 5 bases and J by 3 bases, with 10 bases between them. CDR3 in amino acids: CASSKDKDYGYTF. The CDR3 nucleotides are TGTGCCAGCTCAAAGGATAAGGACTATGGCTACACCTTC.

The CDR3 protein is CASSLAEGTATNEKLFF. The CDR3 DNA reads TGCGCCAGCAGCTTGGCGGAAGGGACAGCAACTAATGAAAAACTGTTTTTT. The chain employs TRBV5-1 and TRBJ1-4; 7 bases are a match to TRBD1. This CDR3 has 17 amino acids. The trim removed 0 bases at V and 0 bases at J, leaving 5 bases unmatched. Per the germline V gene, CDR1 is SGHRS and CDR2 is YFSETQ. The full variable domain, with the rest looked up from reference TRBV5-1 and TRBJ1-4, is KAGVTQTPRYLIKTRGQQVTLSCSPISGHRSVSWYQQTPGQGLQFLFEYFSETQRNKGNFPGRFSGRQFSNSRSEMNVSTLELGDSALYLCASSLAEGTATNEKLFFGSGTQLSVL.

J is TRBJ2-3 and V is TRBV18; 8 bases fit TRBD1. J was trimmed by 1 base and V by 4 bases; bases with no gene match: 4. CDR3 length: 15 amino acids. Per the germline V gene, CDR1 is KGHSH and CDR2 is LQKENI. The CDR3 reads CASSRQGAGTDTQYF. In DNA form, the CDR3 reads TGTGCCAGCTCACGCCAGGGGGCCGGCACAGATACGCAGTATTTT.

CDR3 region: CASSRDRVTEAFF. The CDR3 bases are TGTGCCAGCAGCCGCGACAGGGTCACTGAAGCTTTCTTT. The rearrangement joins TRBV5-6 to TRBJ1-1; 7 bases agree with TRBD1. Losses at the gene ends were 4 bases for V and 4 bases for J; bases not matched to a gene: 4. CDR3 length: 13 residues. Germline V lookup: CDR1 SGHDT, CDR2 YYEEEE.

This clone was picked up one time. The chain carries TRBV15 and TRBJ2-7, with 9 bases matching TRBD1. The V gene end was trimmed by 3 bases and the J gene end by 6 bases; junction bases not matched to a gene: 6. This CDR3 region has 14 residues. Germline values: CDR1 LNHNV, CDR2 YYDKDF (reference sequence). CDR3 in amino acids: CATSRGGTGFEQYF. CDR3 in DNA: TGTGCCACCAGCAGGGGAGGGACAGGGTTCGAGCAGTACTTC.

The chain combines TRBV6-6 with TRBJ2-7; 12 nucleotides align to TRBD2. The trim removed 4 bases at V and 11 bases at J, leaving 9 bases unmatched. The CDR3 has 14 amino acids. The germline V gene has CDR1 MNHNY and CDR2 SVGAGI (reference sequence). Here the CDR3 DNA reads TGTGCCAGCAGTTCCCCATCTAGCGGGAGGGCAGAGTACTTC. Translated, it gives CASSSPSSGRAEYF.

V gene TRBV5-3 combines with J gene TRBJ1-1, with 7 bases identical to TRBD1. Being an ORF, TRBV5-3 has a function that is uncertain. The CDR3 extends over 15 amino acids. Trimming at V came to 4 bases and at J to 0 bases, leaving 6 bases not matched to a gene. The CDR3 DNA is TGTGCCAGAAGCCTACGACAGGGAATGAACACTGAAGCTTTCTTT. Amino acid sequence: CARSLRQGMNTEAFF.